The T cell receptor (beta chain) under discussion was sequenced for a study of cytomegalovirus exposure and HLA in healthy donors. Study-wide results and caveats: Cytomegalovirus-associated TCR beta chains were listed, numbering roughly 150.

13 Jbeta primers and 60 Vbeta primers were used for the PCR. Clones were sequenced by immunoSEQ multiplex PCR, and TCRdb holds only the in-frame ones, with some missing. Of 130,000 or so clones in the sample, about three quarters are singletons; the top ten hold over 4%. This clone showed up just once. Its antigen remains unidentified. This receptor was taken from a man aged 50 or older in good health and CMV-seropositive. The sample taken for sequencing was PBMCs.

The CDR3 loop is CASSLQGYTGELFF. The CDR3 region has the DNA TGTGCCAGCAGCTTGCAGGGGTACACCGGGGAGCTGTTTTTT. The chain carries TRBV5-4 and TRBJ2-2; maybe TRBD1 (6 bases). Germline V gene data show CDR1 as SGHNT and CDR2 as YYREEE (reference sequence). The CDR3 extends over 14 amino acids. V lost 1 base, J lost 3 bases, and 7 bases lay in between.